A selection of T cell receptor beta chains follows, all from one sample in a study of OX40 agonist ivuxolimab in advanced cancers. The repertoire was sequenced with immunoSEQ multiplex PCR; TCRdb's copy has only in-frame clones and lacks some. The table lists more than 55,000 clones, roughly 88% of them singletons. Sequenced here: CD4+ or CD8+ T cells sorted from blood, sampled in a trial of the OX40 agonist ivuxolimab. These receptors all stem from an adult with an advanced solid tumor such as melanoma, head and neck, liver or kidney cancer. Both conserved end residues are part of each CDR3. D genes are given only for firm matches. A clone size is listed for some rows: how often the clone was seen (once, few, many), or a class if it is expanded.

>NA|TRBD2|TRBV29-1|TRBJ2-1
CSVEGIAGGYNEQFF
TGCAGCGTTGAGGGGATAGCGGGGGGCTACAATGAGCAGTTCTTC
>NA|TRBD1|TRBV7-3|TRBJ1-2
CASSSRTGVYGYTF
TGTGCCAGCAGCTCTCGAACAGGGGTCTATGGCTACACCTTC
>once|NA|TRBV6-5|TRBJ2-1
CASSYSRGNEQFF
TGTGCCAGCAGTTACTCACGGGGGAATGAGCAGTTCTTC
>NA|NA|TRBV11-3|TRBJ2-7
CASSFKGARPRGEQYF
TGTGCCAGCAGCTTTAAGGGCGCGCGCCCTAGGGGGGAGCAGTACTTC
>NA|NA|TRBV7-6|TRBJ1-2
CASSRNGGAQVDGYTF
TGTGCCAGCAGCCGTAACGGGGGGGCCCAGGTGGATGGCTACACCTTC
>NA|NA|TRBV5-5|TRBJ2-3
CASSLRQVADTQYF
TGTGCCAGCAGCTTACGACAGGTCGCAGATACGCAGTATTTT
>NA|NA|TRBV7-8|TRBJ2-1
CASSRPLVEQFF
TGTGCCAGCAGCAGGCCCCTTGTTGAGCAGTTCTTC
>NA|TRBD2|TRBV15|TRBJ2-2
CATSSIAGANTGELFF
TGTGCCACCAGCAGTATAGCGGGAGCGAACACCGGGGAGCTGTTTTTT
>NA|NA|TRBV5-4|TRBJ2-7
CASSSLGYEQYF
TGTGCCAGCAGCTCCCTTGGCTACGAGCAGTACTTC
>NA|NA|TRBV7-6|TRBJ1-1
CASSTGPGGEAFF
TGTGCCAGCAGCACGGGTCCGGGGGGTGAAGCTTTCTTT
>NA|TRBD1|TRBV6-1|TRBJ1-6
CASRDLTGGGSPLHF
TGTGCCAGCAGAGATTTAACAGGGGGCGGCTCACCCCTCCACTTT
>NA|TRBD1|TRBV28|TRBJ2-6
CASRLTGAISGANVLTF
TGTGCCAGCAGACTCACAGGGGCCATCTCTGGGGCCAACGTCCTGACTTTC
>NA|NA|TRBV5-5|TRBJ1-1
CASSSYSLDGDF
TGTGCCAGCAGCTCGTATTCCCTGGACGGGGATTTT
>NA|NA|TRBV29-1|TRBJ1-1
CSVEDSLTEAFF
TGCAGCGTTGAAGATTCGCTCACTGAAGCTTTCTTT
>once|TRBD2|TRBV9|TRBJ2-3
CASSDRPGGTDTQYF
TGTGCCAGCAGCGACAGGCCCGGGGGGACAGATACGCAGTATTTT
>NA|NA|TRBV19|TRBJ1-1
CASSIASSEAFF
TGTGCCAGTAGTATTGCCTCTTCTGAAGCTTTCTTT
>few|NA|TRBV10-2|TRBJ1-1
CASSELNEAFF
TGCGCCAGCAGTGAGTTGAACGAAGCTTTCTTT
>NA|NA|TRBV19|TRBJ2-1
CASSIGLNNEQFF
TGTGCCAGTAGTATTGGACTCAACAATGAGCAGTTCTTC
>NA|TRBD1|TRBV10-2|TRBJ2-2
CASSDRGTGELFF
TGCGCCAGCAGTGACAGGGGGACCGGGGAGCTGTTTTTT
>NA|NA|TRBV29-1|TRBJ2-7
CSVVTSSYEQYF
TGCAGCGTGGTGACTAGTTCCTACGAGCAGTACTTC
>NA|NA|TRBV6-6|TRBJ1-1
CASRLGGTEAFF
TGTGCCAGCAGGTTAGGAGGCACTGAAGCTTTCTTT
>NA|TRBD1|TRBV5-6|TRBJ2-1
CASSPIGTGGNPNEQFF
TGTGCCAGCAGCCCAATAGGGACAGGGGGGAACCCTAATGAGCAGTTCTTC
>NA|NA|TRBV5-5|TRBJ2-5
CASSLVSTKETQYF
TGTGCCAGCAGCTTGGTGTCTACCAAAGAGACCCAGTACTTC
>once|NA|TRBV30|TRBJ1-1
CAWRPPALDTEAFF
TGTGCCTGGAGGCCACCGGCTTTGGACACTGAAGCTTTCTTT
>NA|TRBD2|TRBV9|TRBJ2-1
CASSVARGGSGNEQFF
TGTGCCAGCAGCGTAGCGCGAGGCGGGAGCGGCAATGAGCAGTTCTTC
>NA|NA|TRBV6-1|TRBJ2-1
CASSDPGGTQYNEQFF
TGTGCCAGCAGTGATCCCGGGGGGACACAGTACAATGAGCAGTTCTTC
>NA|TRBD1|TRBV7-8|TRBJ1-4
CASSFTGARGATNEKLFF
TGTGCCAGCAGCTTCACAGGGGCCAGGGGTGCAACTAATGAAAAACTGTTTTTT
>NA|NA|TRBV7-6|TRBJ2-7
CASSLRGGISYEQYF
TGTGCCAGCAGCCTCCGTGGGGGGATTTCCTACGAGCAGTACTTC
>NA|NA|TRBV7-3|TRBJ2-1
CASSPGTGVEQFF
TGTGCCAGCAGCCCCGGGACCGGGGTTGAGCAGTTCTTC
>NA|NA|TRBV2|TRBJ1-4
CASSETRGQLSATNEKLFF
TGTGCCAGCAGTGAAACGCGCGGACAACTATCAGCAACTAATGAAAAACTGTTTTTT
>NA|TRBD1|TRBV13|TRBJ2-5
CASSLRDRGPETQYF
TGTGCCAGCAGCTTACGGGACAGGGGGCCGGAGACCCAGTACTTC
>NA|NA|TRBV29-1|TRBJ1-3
CSVEDPGDGDTIYF
TGCAGCGTTGAAGACCCCGGGGACGGGGACACCATATATTTT
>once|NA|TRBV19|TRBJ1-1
CASSIERLKGVNTEAFF
TGTGCCAGTAGTATAGAAAGACTCAAAGGAGTGAACACTGAAGCTTTCTTT
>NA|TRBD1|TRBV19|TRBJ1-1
CASSPGQSKAFF
TGTGCCAGTAGCCCGGGACAGTCTAAAGCTTTCTTT
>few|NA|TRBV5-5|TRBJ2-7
CASSVEQGLRREQYF
TGTGCCAGCAGCGTGGAGCAGGGTCTACGTCGGGAGCAGTACTTC
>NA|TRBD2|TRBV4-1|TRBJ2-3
CASSLLAGSTDTQYF
TGCGCCAGCAGCCTACTAGCGGGCAGCACAGATACGCAGTATTTT
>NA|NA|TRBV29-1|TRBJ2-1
CSVGENEQFF
TGCAGCGTTGGAGAAAATGAGCAGTTCTTC
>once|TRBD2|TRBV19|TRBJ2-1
CASSSLAGYNEQFF
TGTGCCAGTAGTAGCCTAGCGGGCTACAATGAGCAGTTCTTC
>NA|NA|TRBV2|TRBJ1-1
CASRGTPLEAFF
TGTGCCAGCAGGGGGACACCGTTGGAAGCTTTCTTT
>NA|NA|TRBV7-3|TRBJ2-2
CASSLTSGGELFF
TGTGCCAGCAGCTTAACGTCAGGAGGGGAGCTGTTTTTT
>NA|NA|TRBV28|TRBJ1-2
CAGWEALYGYTF
TGTGCCGGATGGGAGGCCCTCTATGGCTACACCTTC
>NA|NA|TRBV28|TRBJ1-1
CASSWGLLTEAFF
TGTGCCAGCAGTTGGGGGCTCCTCACTGAAGCTTTCTTT
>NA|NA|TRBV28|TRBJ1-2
CASSLATGESPLYGYTF
TGTGCCAGCAGTTTGGCGACAGGAGAATCCCCACTCTATGGCTACACCTTC
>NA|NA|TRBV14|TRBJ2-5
CASSQEVGSQETQYF
TGTGCCAGCAGCCAAGAGGTTGGCAGCCAAGAGACCCAGTACTTC
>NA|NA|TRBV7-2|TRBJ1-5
CASSLQPYSNQPQHF
TGTGCCAGCAGCCTTCAACCTTATAGCAATCAGCCCCAGCATTTT
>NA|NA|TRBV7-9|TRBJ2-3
CASSPPYRDTDTQYF
TGTGCCAGCAGCCCTCCTTATAGAGATACAGATACGCAGTATTTT
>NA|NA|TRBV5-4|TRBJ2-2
CASSLGPELFF
TGTGCCAGCAGCTTGGGCCCCGAGCTGTTTTTT
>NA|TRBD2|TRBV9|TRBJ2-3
CASSGRAGLTDTQYF
TGTGCCAGCAGCGGCCGAGCGGGATTGACAGATACGCAGTATTTT
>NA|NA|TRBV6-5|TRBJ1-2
CASRGSNYGYTF
TGTGCCAGCCGAGGGAGCAACTATGGCTACACCTTC
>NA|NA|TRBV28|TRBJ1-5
CASSPGADGGSNQPQHF
TGTGCCAGCAGTCCCGGGGCCGACGGTGGTAGCAATCAGCCCCAGCATTTT
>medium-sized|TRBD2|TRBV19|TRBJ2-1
CATLQRDGYNEQFF
TGTGCCACCCTCCAGCGGGATGGGTACAATGAGCAGTTCTTC
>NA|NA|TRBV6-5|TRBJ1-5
CASSYTSRGQPQHF
TGTGCCAGCAGTTACACCTCACGGGGTCAGCCCCAGCATTTT
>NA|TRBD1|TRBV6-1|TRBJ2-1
CASSDPGQGADNEQFF
TGTGCCAGCAGTGACCCGGGACAGGGGGCGGATAATGAGCAGTTCTTC
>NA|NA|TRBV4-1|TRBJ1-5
CASSHVTSGTQHF
TGTGCCAGCAGCCACGTTACATCAGGGACCCAGCATTTT
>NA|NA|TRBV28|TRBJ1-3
CASRTSRAGRKPGNTIYF
TGTGCCAGCAGAACATCCCGGGCCGGTCGAAAGCCTGGAAACACCATATATTTT
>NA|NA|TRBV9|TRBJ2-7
CASSEGRLGYEQYF
TGTGCCAGCAGCGAAGGGCGGCTTGGCTACGAGCAGTACTTC
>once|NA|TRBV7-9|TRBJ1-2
CASSPGGGPNYGYTF
TGTGCCAGCAGCCCCGGGGGGGGCCCTAACTATGGCTACACCTTC
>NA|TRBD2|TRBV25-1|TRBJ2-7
CASSSGLAGGHEQYF
TGTGCCAGCAGCTCCGGGCTAGCGGGAGGCCACGAGCAGTACTTC